This T cell receptor beta chain was recorded in a study of CD8+CD57+ T cells in acquired aplastic anemia. In the study overall: When averaged, DNA from sorted CD4+ and CD8+ cells came to about 3 ug.

This clonotype was seen ten or more times. Its antigen is still unknown. Germline CDR1 LNHDA, CDR2 SQIVND (reference sequence). Trimming removed 1 base from V and 0 bases from J, with 13 bases in between. This CDR3 comprises 17 residues. Study results and limitations: Patients and controls had CD8+ Simpson's diversity values that were not significantly distinct. Both patients and controls carried the same twenty-nine CD8+ CDR3 sequences.

CD8+CD57+ cell expansion had been shown by flow cytometry in patients chosen for sequencing. Among the patients, none had received any therapy at the time of blood sampling. For CDR3 and TCR beta VDJ profiling, genomic DNA was the template used. MiXCR, applied by TCRdb to the reads, yields one record per CDR3 protein. The data contain 400,000 to 600,000 distinct CDR3 sequences, over 25% of them singletons. Sequencing was performed on sorted CD4+, CD8+, or CD8+CD57+ T cells (not recorded which) from PBMCs. The chain has TRBV19 and TRBJ1-3; D unclear. The receptor's source is a human donor with aplastic anemia. The CDR3 loop is CASSIALGGNSGNTIYF. The CDR3 region has the DNA TGTGCCAGTAGTATAGCATTGGGCGGTAACTCTGGAAACACCATATATTTT.